What follows describes a single TCR beta chain. Its antigen remains undetermined. Per-base qualities were not stored, and no clone one base away is much larger. Enrolling through a virtual design, the prospective study's participants ranged in age from roughly 18 to 95 years and lived across 24 United States geographic areas. In the prospective study, cohorts were assigned on the basis of participant-reported clinical history obtained from a screening survey and a study questionnaire. ImmuneRACE Cohort 3 recovered participants were defined by two consecutive negative NP/OP PCR tests, healthcare professional clearance, or symptom resolution. In the prospective study, mobile phlebotomists collected whole blood, serum and a nasopharyngeal or oropharyngeal swab from each participant. Participants in the prospective study had the option to provide additional blood draws and questionnaires over a 2-month period. Before DNA extraction, prospective study blood samples were shipped either frozen or at room temperature.

TCRbeta CDR3 regions were amplified from genomic DNA by means of the immunoSEQ Assay, a bias-controlled multiplex PCR. The original pipeline was this. The number of nucleated cells in each sample was estimated from the amplification of reference gene primers within the assay. To quantify the absolute abundance of each unique TCRbeta CDR3 rearrangement, sequence reads were collapsed and filtered. For each sample, productive Simpson clonality was calculated by taking the square root of Simpson's diversity index across productive rearrangements. Sourced from immuneACCESS, this table was stored by TCRdb with only in-frame sequences that have V and J called. A share of the clones is absent; for the studies checked, an unresolved V gene accounts for under half, and the remainder has no known explanation. V, J and clone size are taken as reported in that table, and D and trimming were inferred from the DNA itself. Present in this sample are hundreds of thousands of clones, about 79% of which were seen just once. Approximately 3.1% of the sample comes from the top ten.

The germline V gene (reference sequence) yields LGHDT for CDR1 and YNNKEL for CDR2. The trim is 8 bases for V and 0 bases for J, with a gap of 11 bases between the germline ends. From the cysteine through the phenylalanine, the CDR3 covers 13 amino acids. The CDR3 DNA has 39 bases and is translated from base 1. The data derive from a study of blood T cell repertoires in COVID-19 (TCRdb year 2020). Turning to the overall study: Samples covering the acute and convalescent phases of COVID-19 were provided by collaborators in the United States, Italy and Spain. The repertoires were released in a freely available public database meant as a resource for research on the immune response to SARS-CoV-2. Samples came from the ongoing ImmuneRACE study (first 160 participants) plus 1,254 subjects from 6 global collaborators. Where available, HLA class I and class II types were taken from metadata supplied by the sample provider and were not determined by assay-based typing. Nearly every sample came with metadata listing a de-identified subject ID, COVID-19 status, age in years and sex. The material from the prospective study consisted of cDNA or gDNA derived from T cells, B-cell-depleted T cells, or PBMCs. Deeply sampled blood TCRbeta repertoires from subjects exposed to, actively infected with, or recovered from COVID-19 were included in the dataset. The investigation overall reported the following: The amount of clinical and demographic metadata varied by source and participant and was provided uncurated.

This receptor was obtained from a woman aged 55-69 years who had recovered from COVID-19. The sequenced material came from PBMCs or T cells enriched from blood (not recorded which). The sequence is built from TRBV3-1 (or the pseudogene TRBV3-2) and TRBJ2-7, with an unclear D gene assignment. The CDR3 protein: CASGYYDSYEQYF. DNA sequence: TGTGCCAGCGGTTACTACGACTCCTACGAGCAGTACTTC.